This T cell receptor (beta chain) comes out of a study of memory CD4+ T cells and cytomegalovirus serostatus. Study-level results: Suggested: most of the CMV-linked TCR signature lies in CD4+ memory cells. Of under 200 reported CMV TCRbeta sequences, 55 to 80 were found in memory CD4+ repertoires.

The data were produced by immunoSEQ multiplex PCR, yet TCRdb's version contains in-frame clones alone and is incomplete. The table shows under 45,000 clones, with 76% occurring only once. Single viable CD3+CD4+CD8-CD45RO+ cells were sorted as the memory CD4+ T cells. In the case of this clone: Its target is not known.

This CDR3 comprises 13 residues. After removal of 2 bases from V and 7 bases from J, the junction contained 3 bases not matched to a gene. Germline V gene data show CDR1 as SGHTA and CDR2 as FQGNSA. The specimen was memory CD4+ T cells from blood. This TCR came from an adult in good health and CMV-seronegative. V usage is TRBV7-2 and J usage is TRBJ1-2; 8 bases are a match to TRBD1. The CDR3 is CASSLQGARGYTF. In DNA form, the CDR3 reads TGTGCCAGCAGCTTACAGGGGGCGCGTGGCTACACCTTC. Using reference TRBV7-2 and TRBJ1-2 for the parts outside the CDR3, the full variable domain is GAGVSQSPSNKVTEKGKDVELRCDPISGHTALYWYRQSLGQGLEFLIYFQGNSAPDKSGLPSDRFSAERTGGSVSTLTIQRTQQEDSAVYLCASSLQGARGYTFGSGTRLTVV.